The rows below give T cell receptor beta chains drawn from one sample of a study of T cells in Graves' hyperthyroidism and ophthalmopathy. TCRdb passed the multiplex PCR reads through MiXCR, listing each CDR3 protein once. The profile shows a few hundred thousand distinct CDR3 sequences, approximately 14% of them singletons. The sample consisted of blood. The receptor set was obtained from a woman in her forties with Graves' hyperthyroidism. CDR3s include the opening cysteine and the closing phenylalanine or tryptophan. The order of the fields is clone size, V gene, D gene, CDR3 length, J gene, CDR3 protein, CDR3 DNA. The D gene is left open where the match is weak. Only part of the rows carry a size: once, few, many, or a class if the clone is expanded.

many,TRBV2,TRBD2,13,TRBJ2-5,CASVLADQETQYF,TGTGCCAGCGTACTAGCGGACCAAGAGACCCAGTACTTC
few,TRBV9,TRBD1,18,TRBJ1-1,CASSVLPGQGVKGTEAFF,TGTGCCAGCAGCGTCTTGCCGGGACAGGGTGTGAAAGGCACTGAAGCTTTCTTT
few,TRBV5-1,.,14,TRBJ2-7,CASSLGSGDYEQYF,TGCGCCAGCAGCTTGGGTAGCGGAGACTACGAGCAGTACTTC
many,TRBV6-5,.,15,TRBJ2-3,CASSYGLAESNTQYF,TGTGCCAGCAGTTACGGATTAGCAGAGTCAAATACGCAGTATTTT
many,TRBV11-2,.,15,TRBJ2-7,CASSLDSRGVYEQYF,TGTGCCAGCAGCTTAGATTCGAGGGGGGTCTACGAGCAGTACTTC
few,TRBV5-1,.,15,TRBJ2-7,CASSLWTDPSYEQYF,TGCGCCAGCAGCCTATGGACCGACCCCTCCTACGAGCAGTACTTC
.,TRBV10-3,TRBD1,16,TRBJ2-2,CAISESRGGNTWELFF,TGTGCCATCAGTGAGTCGAGAGGGGGCAACACCTGGGAGCTGTTTTTT
many,TRBV2,.,14,TRBJ1-1,CASSEGLLNTEAFF,TGTGCCAGCAGTGAGGGACTGCTGAACACTGAAGCTTTCTTT
few,TRBV5-4,TRBD2,18,TRBJ2-3,CASSQGLAGMGDTDTQYF,TGTGCCAGCAGCCAGGGACTAGCGGGAATGGGAGACACAGATACGCAGTATTTT
few,TRBV10-3,TRBD2,15,TRBJ2-7,CAISPIERERYEQYF,TGTGCCATCAGTCCGATTGAGCGGGAGCGATACGAGCAGTACTTC
few,TRBV9,.,15,TRBJ2-5,CASSVGGTRQETQYF,TGTGCCAGCAGCGTAGGAGGGACACGCCAAGAGACCCAGTACTTC
.,TRBV28,.,18,TRBJ2-2,CASSSPNSPGTYIGELFF,TGTGCCAGCAGTTCACCCAACTCCCCCGGGACGTACATCGGGGAGCTGTTTTTT
many,TRBV20-1,.,15,TRBJ2-1,CSASALGRSYNEQFF,TGCAGTGCCAGCGCCTTGGGACGGTCCTACAATGAGCAGTTCTTC
many,TRBV28,.,15,TRBJ1-1,CASSPLRALNTEAFF,TGTGCCAGCAGTCCACTGCGGGCTTTGAACACTGAAGCTTTCTTT
.,TRBV6-1,.,15,TRBJ2-3,CASSERRFWTDTQYF,TGTGCCAGCAGTGAAAGGAGGTTCTGGACAGATACGCAGTATTTT
.,TRBV5-5,TRBD1,13,TRBJ2-5,CASSKGQEETQYF,TGTGCCAGCAGCAAAGGACAGGAAGAGACCCAGTACTTC
many,TRBV3-1,.,14,TRBJ1-6,CASSQGPGGSPLHF,TGTGCCAGCAGCCAAGGGCCGGGCGGTTCACCCCTCCACTTT
many,TRBV7-9,.,14,TRBJ1-4,CASSLVAGYEKLFF,TGTGCCAGCAGCTTAGTAGCAGGGTATGAAAAACTGTTTTTT
.,TRBV20-1,TRBD2,14,TRBJ2-1,CSAPTSGSWNEQFF,TGCAGTGCCCCGACTAGCGGGAGCTGGAATGAGCAGTTCTTC
.,TRBV6-1,.,14,TRBJ2-1,CASSEGAANNEQFF,TGTGCCAGCAGTGAAGGGGCAGCGAACAATGAGCAGTTCTTC
.,TRBV20-1,TRBD1,14,TRBJ1-1,CSATSRQGFIEAFF,TGCAGTGCTACAAGTCGACAGGGGTTTATTGAAGCTTTCTTT
many,TRBV20-1,.,13,TRBJ1-1,CSARARAYTEAFF,TGCAGTGCTAGAGCCAGAGCCTACACTGAAGCTTTCTTT
many,TRBV13,.,16,TRBJ2-5,CASSLGGLYAQETQYF,TGTGCCAGCAGCTTAGGTGGACTTTATGCACAAGAGACCCAGTACTTC
many,TRBV3-1,TRBD1,14,TRBJ2-7,CASSGTGSSYEQYF,TGTGCCAGCAGCGGGACAGGGAGCTCCTACGAGCAGTACTTC
.,TRBV6-9,TRBD1,14,TRBJ1-5,CASSIDRGRQPQHF,TGTGCCAGCAGTATTGACAGGGGTAGACAGCCCCAGCATTTT
.,TRBV14,.,13,TRBJ1-6,CASSRGLGVDLHF,TGTGCCAGCAGCCGGGGATTAGGAGTGGACCTCCACTTT
.,TRBV12-3/TRBV12-4,TRBD1,15,TRBJ1-2,CASSLRTGRLYGYTF,TGTGCCAGCAGTTTGAGGACAGGGCGGCTCTATGGCTACACCTTC
many,TRBV7-2,.,15,TRBJ2-2,CASSSTGSSTGELFF,TGTGCCAGCAGCTCCACAGGGTCGAGCACCGGGGAGCTGTTTTTT
.,TRBV24-1,TRBD2,16,TRBJ2-3,CATSDIAGDSTDTQYF,TGTGCCACCAGTGATATAGCGGGAGATAGCACAGATACGCAGTATTTT
many,TRBV6-5,TRBD2,15,TRBJ2-7,CASSYSGGIGVEQYF,TGTGCCAGCAGTTACTCCGGGGGGATTGGGGTCGAGCAGTACTTC
many,TRBV20-1,.,16,TRBJ1-1,CSARDRRRGMNTEAFF,TGCAGTGCTAGAGATCGGCGGAGGGGGATGAACACTGAAGCTTTCTTT
.,TRBV6-5,.,16,TRBJ1-6,CASSYNGHNGYSPLHF,TGTGCCAGCAGTTACAACGGGCACAACGGGTATTCACCCCTCCACTTT
many,TRBV29-1,.,14,TRBJ2-1,CSVAVGGMGDEQFF,TGCAGCGTTGCCGTGGGGGGCATGGGAGATGAGCAGTTCTTC
many,TRBV30,.,16,TRBJ1-3,CAWSGLGISSGNTIYF,TGTGCCTGGAGTGGCCTTGGGATATCCTCTGGAAACACCATATATTTT
many,TRBV6-2/TRBV6-3,.,12,TRBJ2-7,CASSATDYEQYF,TGTGCCAGCAGTGCCACAGACTACGAGCAGTACTTC
many,TRBV29-1,.,14,TRBJ2-2,CSVGDTGSSGELFF,TGCAGCGTGGGGGACACGGGAAGTTCCGGGGAGCTGTTTTTT
.,TRBV6-1,.,14,TRBJ2-5,CASSPQGKGETQYF,TGTGCCAGCAGCCCCCAGGGGAAAGGGGAGACCCAGTACTTC
many,TRBV28,.,15,TRBJ2-2,CASRTGTENIGELFF,TGTGCCAGCAGGACCGGGACGGAGAACATCGGGGAGCTGTTTTTT
many,TRBV3-1,.,14,TRBJ2-3,CASSQIRSTDTQYF,TGTGCCAGCAGCCAGATCCGGAGCACAGATACGCAGTATTTT
few,TRBV28,.,14,TRBJ2-5,CASSPGQQQETQYF,TGTGCCAGCAGCCCCGGACAGCAGCAAGAGACCCAGTACTTC
.,TRBV24-1,TRBD2,17,TRBJ2-3,CATSDSTSGRDTDTQYF,TGTGCCACCAGTGACTCAACTAGCGGGAGGGACACAGATACGCAGTATTTT
few,TRBV9,.,12,TRBJ2-1,CASSVEDSEQFF,TGTGCCAGCAGCGTAGAAGATAGTGAGCAGTTCTTC
.,TRBV27,.,14,TRBJ1-6,CASSLWSDNSPLHF,TGTGCCAGCAGTTTGTGGTCGGATAATTCACCCCTCCACTTT
.,TRBV20-1,.,13,TRBJ2-1,CSARERQINEQFF,TGCAGTGCTAGAGAGCGACAGATCAATGAGCAGTTCTTC
few,TRBV6-1,TRBD2,12,TRBJ2-1,CASSSTSGRQFF,TGTGCCAGCAGTTCCACTAGCGGGAGGCAGTTCTTC
many,TRBV28,.,14,TRBJ2-7,CASRGLGQAYEQYF,TGTGCCAGCAGAGGCCTCGGACAAGCCTACGAGCAGTACTTC
few,TRBV5-5,.,17,TRBJ2-6,CASSLTGTHSGANVLTF,TGTGCCAGCAGCTTGACAGGGACACACTCTGGGGCCAACGTCCTGACTTTC
.,TRBV25-1,.,14,TRBJ1-1,CASSETGFNTEAFF,TGTGCCAGCAGTGAGACAGGTTTCAACACTGAAGCTTTCTTT
many,TRBV12-3/TRBV12-4,.,14,TRBJ2-7,CASSFSASEYEQYF,TGTGCCAGCAGTTTCTCGGCCAGTGAGTACGAGCAGTACTTC
few,TRBV4-1,TRBD1,19,TRBJ1-1,CASSQEGWDREGWNTEAFF,TGCGCCAGCAGCCAAGAAGGATGGGACAGGGAAGGTTGGAACACTGAAGCTTTCTTT
many,TRBV7-6,.,18,TRBJ2-1,CASSLAGTRRSSYNEQFF,TGTGCCAGCAGCTTAGCGGGGACTCGCCGGAGCTCCTACAATGAGCAGTTCTTC
many,TRBV11-2,.,13,TRBJ1-2,CASSIAGWDGYTF,TGTGCCAGCAGTATCGCAGGGTGGGATGGCTACACCTTC
few,TRBV6-2/TRBV6-3,.,15,TRBJ2-4,CASSYSTEAKNIQYF,TGTGCCAGCAGTTACTCCACCGAGGCCAAAAACATTCAGTACTTC
many,TRBV7-2,TRBD2,16,TRBJ2-1,CASSLIAGGSYNEQFF,TGTGCCAGCAGCTTAATAGCGGGAGGGTCCTACAATGAGCAGTTCTTC